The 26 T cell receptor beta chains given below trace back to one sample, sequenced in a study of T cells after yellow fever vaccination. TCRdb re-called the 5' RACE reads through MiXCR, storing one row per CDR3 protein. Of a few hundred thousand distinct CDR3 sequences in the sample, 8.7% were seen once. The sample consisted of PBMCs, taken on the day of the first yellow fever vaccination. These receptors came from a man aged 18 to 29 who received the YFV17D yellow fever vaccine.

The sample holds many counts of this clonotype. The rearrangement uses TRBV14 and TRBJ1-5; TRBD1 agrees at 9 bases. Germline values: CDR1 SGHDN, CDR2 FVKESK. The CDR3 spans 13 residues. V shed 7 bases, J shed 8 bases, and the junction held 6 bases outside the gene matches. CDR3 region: CASTTTGGEPQHF. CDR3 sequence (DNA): TGTGCCAGCACCACGACAGGGGGAGAGCCCCAGCATTTT.

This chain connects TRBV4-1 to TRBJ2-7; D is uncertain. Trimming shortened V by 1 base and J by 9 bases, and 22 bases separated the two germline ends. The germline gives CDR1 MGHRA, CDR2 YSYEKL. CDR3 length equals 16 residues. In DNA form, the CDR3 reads TGCGCCAGCAGCCAAGTAGGCGGTGGGTCTACTACGAGGCAGTACTTC. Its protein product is CASSQVGGGSTTRQYF.

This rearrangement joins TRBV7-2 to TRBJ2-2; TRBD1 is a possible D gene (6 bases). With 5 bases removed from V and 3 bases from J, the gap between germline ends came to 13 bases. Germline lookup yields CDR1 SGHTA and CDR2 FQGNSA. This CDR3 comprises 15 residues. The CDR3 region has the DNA TGTGCCAGCAGCAACCGGGACACCGACACCGGGGAGCTGTTTTTT. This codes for CASSNRDTDTGELFF.

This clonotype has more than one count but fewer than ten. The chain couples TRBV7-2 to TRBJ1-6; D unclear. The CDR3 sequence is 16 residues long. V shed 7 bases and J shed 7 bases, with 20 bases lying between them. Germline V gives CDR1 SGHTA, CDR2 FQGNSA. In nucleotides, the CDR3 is TGTGCCAGCACCCGGTGGGTGCCTATACGGAATTCACCCCTCCACTTT. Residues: CASTRWVPIRNSPLHF.

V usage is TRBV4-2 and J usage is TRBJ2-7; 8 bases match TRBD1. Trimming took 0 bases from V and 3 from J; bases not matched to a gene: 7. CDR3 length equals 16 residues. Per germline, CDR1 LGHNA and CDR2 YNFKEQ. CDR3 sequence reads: CASSQEGTGGIYEQYF. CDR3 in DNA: TGTGCCAGCAGCCAAGAGGGGACAGGAGGGATCTACGAGCAGTACTTC.

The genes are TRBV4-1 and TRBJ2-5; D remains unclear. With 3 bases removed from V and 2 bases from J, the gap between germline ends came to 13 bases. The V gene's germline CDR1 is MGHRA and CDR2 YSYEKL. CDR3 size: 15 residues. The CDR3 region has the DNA TGCGCCAGCAGCCACGCTGGTAACTTACAAGAGACCCAGTACTTC. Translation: CASSHAGNLQETQYF.

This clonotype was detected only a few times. The CDR3 DNA reads as TGTGCCAGCAGTTACAAATACTTAAGCCGGGGAACTAACTATGGCTACACCTTC. Its protein is CASSYKYLSRGTNYGYTF. The V and J genes are TRBV6-5 and TRBJ1-2; D gene ambiguous. CDR1 is MNHEY, CDR2 SVGAGI, per germline. V was trimmed by 2 bases and J by 0 bases, leaving 19 bases between them. The length of the CDR3 is 18 residues.

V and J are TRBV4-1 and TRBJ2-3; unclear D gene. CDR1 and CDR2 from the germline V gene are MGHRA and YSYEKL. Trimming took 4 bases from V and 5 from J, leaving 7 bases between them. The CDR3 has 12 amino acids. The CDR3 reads CASSPWGDTQYF. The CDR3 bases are TGCGCCAGCAGCCCGTGGGGAGATACGCAGTATTTT.

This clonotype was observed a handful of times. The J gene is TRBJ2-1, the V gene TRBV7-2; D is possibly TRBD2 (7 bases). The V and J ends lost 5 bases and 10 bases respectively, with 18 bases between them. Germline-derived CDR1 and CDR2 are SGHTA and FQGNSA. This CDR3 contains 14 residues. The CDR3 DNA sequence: TGTGCCAGCAGCCCGGGGGGCCCGAGGGAGGAGCAGTTCTTC. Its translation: CASSPGGPREEQFF. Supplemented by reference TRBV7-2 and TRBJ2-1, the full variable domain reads GAGVSQSPSNKVTEKGKDVELRCDPISGHTALYWYRQSLGQGLEFLIYFQGNSAPDKSGLPSDRFSAERTGGSVSTLTIQRTQQEDSAVYLCASSPGGPREEQFFGPGTRLTVL.

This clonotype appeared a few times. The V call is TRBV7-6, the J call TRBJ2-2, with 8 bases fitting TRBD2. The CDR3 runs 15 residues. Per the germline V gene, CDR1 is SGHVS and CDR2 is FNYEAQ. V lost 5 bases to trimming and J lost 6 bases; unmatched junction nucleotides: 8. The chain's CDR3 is CASSQRVAGPGELFF. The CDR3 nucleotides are TGTGCCAGCAGCCAGCGGGTAGCGGGGCCCGGGGAGCTGTTTTTT.

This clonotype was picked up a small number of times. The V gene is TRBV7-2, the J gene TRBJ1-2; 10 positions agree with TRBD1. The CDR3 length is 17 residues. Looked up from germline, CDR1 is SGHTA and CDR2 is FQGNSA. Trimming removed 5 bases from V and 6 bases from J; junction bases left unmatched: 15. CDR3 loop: CASSPSWGDRGKNGYTF. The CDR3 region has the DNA TGTGCCAGCAGCCCCTCGTGGGGGGACAGGGGAAAGAATGGCTACACCTTC.

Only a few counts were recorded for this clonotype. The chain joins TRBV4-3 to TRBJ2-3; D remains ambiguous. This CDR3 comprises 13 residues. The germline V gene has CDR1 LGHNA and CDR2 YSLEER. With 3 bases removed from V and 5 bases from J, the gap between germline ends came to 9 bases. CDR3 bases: TGCGCCAGCAGCCAGTACACAAGAGATACGCAGTATTTT. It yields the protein CASSQYTRDTQYF.

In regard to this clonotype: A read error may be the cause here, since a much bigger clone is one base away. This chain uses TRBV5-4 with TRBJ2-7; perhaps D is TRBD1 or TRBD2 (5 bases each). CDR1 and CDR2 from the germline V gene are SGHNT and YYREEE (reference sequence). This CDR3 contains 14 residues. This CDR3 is CATSYRDVAYEQYF. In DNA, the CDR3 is TGTGCCACCAGCTACCGGGACGTAGCCTACGAGCAGTACTTC.

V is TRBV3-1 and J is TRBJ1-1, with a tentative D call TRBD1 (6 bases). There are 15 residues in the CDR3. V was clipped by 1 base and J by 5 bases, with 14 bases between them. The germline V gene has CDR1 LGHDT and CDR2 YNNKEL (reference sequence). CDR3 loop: CASSQGGGAWTEAFF. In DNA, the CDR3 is TGTGCCAGCAGCCAAGGTGGGGGCGCGTGGACTGAAGCTTTCTTT.

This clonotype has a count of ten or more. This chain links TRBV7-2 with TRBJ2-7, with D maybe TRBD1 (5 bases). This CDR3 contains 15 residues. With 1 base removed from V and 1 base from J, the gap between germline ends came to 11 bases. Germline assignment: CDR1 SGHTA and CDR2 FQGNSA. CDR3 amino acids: CASSLDWGRSYEQYV. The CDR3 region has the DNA TGTGCCAGCAGCTTAGATTGGGGCAGATCCTACGAGCAGTACGTC.

The CDR3 loop reads CSSTKDREETQYF. In nucleotides, the CDR3 is TGCAGTTCTACAAAGGACAGAGAAGAGACCCAGTACTTC. The rearrangement uses TRBV20-1 and TRBJ2-5; D is perhaps TRBD1 (6 bases). V was pared by 8 bases and J by 3 bases, with 16 bases between. The CDR3 is 13 residues long. Germline CDR1 DFQATT, CDR2 SNEGSKA (reference sequence).

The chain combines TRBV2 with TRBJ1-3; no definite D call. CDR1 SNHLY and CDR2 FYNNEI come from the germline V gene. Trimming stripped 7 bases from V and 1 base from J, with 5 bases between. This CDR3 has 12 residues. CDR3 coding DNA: TGTGCCAGCAAGTCTTCTGGAAACACCATATATTTT. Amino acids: CASKSSGNTIYF.

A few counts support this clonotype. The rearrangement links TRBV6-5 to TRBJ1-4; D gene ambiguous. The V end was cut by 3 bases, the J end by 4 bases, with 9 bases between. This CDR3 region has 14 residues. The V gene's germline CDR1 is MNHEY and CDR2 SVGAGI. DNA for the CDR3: TGTGCCAGCAGTTATCACAGCGGTAATGAAAAACTGTTTTTT. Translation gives CASSYHSGNEKLFF.

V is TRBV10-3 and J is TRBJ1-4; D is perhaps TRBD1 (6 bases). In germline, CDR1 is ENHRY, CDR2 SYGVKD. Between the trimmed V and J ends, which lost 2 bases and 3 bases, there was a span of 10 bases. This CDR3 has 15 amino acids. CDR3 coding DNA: TGTGCCATCAGTGAGGCGACAGGTGCTAATGAAAAACTGTTTTTT. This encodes CAISEATGANEKLFF.

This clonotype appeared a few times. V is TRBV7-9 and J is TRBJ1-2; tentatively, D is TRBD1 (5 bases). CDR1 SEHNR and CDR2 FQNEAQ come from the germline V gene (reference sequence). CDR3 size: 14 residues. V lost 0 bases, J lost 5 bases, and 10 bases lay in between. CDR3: CASSLAGAWYGYTF. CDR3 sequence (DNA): TGTGCCAGCAGCTTAGCAGGGGCGTGGTATGGCTACACCTTC.

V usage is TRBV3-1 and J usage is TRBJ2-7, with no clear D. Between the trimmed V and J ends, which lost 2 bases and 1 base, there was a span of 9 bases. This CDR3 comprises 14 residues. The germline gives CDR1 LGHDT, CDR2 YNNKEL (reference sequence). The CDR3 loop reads CASSQFSESYEQYF. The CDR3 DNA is TGTGCCAGCAGCCAATTTAGTGAGTCCTACGAGCAGTACTTC.

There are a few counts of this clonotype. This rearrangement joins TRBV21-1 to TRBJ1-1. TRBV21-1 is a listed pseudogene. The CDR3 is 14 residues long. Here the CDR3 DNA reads TGTGCCAGCAGCAAAGCTGAGGCGAACACTGAAGCTTTCTTT. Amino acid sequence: CASSKAEANTEAFF.

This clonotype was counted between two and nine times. Here the CDR3 DNA reads TGTGCCAGCAGCCCAGGACAGGGGGAAACTACAGATACGCAGTATTTT. Encoded protein: CASSPGQGETTDTQYF. The chain combines TRBV11-1 with TRBJ2-3, with 10 nucleotides matching TRBD1. V lost 5 bases and J lost 3; bases outside the gene matches: 8. This CDR3 has 16 residues. Germline-derived CDR1 and CDR2 are SGHAT and FQDESV (reference sequence).

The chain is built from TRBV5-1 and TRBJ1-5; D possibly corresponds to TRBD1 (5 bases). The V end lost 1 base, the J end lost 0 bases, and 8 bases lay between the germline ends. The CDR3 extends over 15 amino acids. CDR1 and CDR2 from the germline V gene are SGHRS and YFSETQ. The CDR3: CASSLSGGSNQPQHF. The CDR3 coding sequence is TGCGCCAGCAGCTTGAGTGGGGGTAGCAATCAGCCCCAGCATTTT.

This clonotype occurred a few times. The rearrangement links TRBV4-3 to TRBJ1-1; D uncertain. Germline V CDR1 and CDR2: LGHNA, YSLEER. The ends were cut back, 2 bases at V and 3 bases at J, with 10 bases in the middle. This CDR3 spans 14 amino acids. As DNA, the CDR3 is TGCGCCAGCAGCCAAACAATCGGGGACACTGAAGCTTTCTTT. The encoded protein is CASSQTIGDTEAFF.

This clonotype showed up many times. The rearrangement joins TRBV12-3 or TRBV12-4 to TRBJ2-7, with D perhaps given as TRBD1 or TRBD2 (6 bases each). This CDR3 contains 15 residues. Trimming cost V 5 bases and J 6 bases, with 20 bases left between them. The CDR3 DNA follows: TGTGCCAGCAGTCGGAGAGGGGGGAATTCAGGCGAGCAGTACTTC. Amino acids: CASSRRGGNSGEQYF.